The following is a T cell receptor beta chain sequence with its context. From germline, CDR1 is MNHNY and CDR2 SVGAGI (reference sequence). V lost 4 bases and J lost 4, with 19 bases in between. This CDR3 is built from 16 residues. These data come from a study of blood T cell repertoires in COVID-19. Study summary: COVID-19 samples collected from the United States, Italy and Spain covered acute and convalescent phases. Sample material is recorded as cDNA or gDNA derived from T cells, B-cell-depleted T cells, or PBMCs.

Per the original methods: Reference gene primer amplification gave nucleated cell count estimates. Using immunoSEQ multiplex PCR, the repertoire was profiled, and TCRdb retains in-frame clones only, with some absent. V, J and clone size derive from that table, while D and trimming were established from the DNA sequence. The data contain about 200,000 clones, 80% to 90% of them singletons. The sequence was collected from a man aged 60 to 75 who had recovered from COVID-19. This sequence joins TRBV6-6 and TRBJ2-5; D is possibly TRBD2 (6 bases). Sequenced: peripheral blood. The CDR3 sequence is CASSFGAEGVGETQYF. The CDR3 nucleotides read TGTGCCAGCAGTTTCGGGGCGGAGGGAGTGGGAGAGACCCAGTACTTC.